Shown below are 5 T cell receptor beta chains from a single sample sequenced in a study of beta chain features in type 1 diabetes. Since all of the isolated RNA was reverse transcribed, expressed TCRB transcripts were what got sequenced. Libraries were prepared by immunoSEQ multiplex PCR; TCRdb keeps only in-frame clonotypes and omits some of them. The sample yields about 320,000 clones, around 13% seen once. The sequenced sample consisted of central memory CD4+ T cells from blood. The receptor set was obtained from a man aged 25 to 40 in good health.

This clone occurred a few times. This sequence joins TRBV11-2 and TRBJ1-1; 9 bases agree with TRBD1. In germline, CDR1 is SGHAT, CDR2 FQNNGV. V lost 4 bases, J lost 11 bases, and 8 bases stayed unmatched. The CDR3 length is 13 residues. The CDR3 coding sequence is TGTGCCAGCAGCTCAGAGGGACAGGGTGCGGCTTTCTTT. Its translation: CASSSEGQGAAFF.

The V gene is TRBV5-4, the J gene TRBJ2-5; D is ambiguous. The CDR3 length is 13 residues. The V end was cut by 0 bases, the J end by 6 bases, with 9 bases between. The germline V gene has CDR1 SGHNT and CDR2 YYREEE (reference sequence). The CDR3 sequence: CASSLDSKQTQYF. The CDR3 DNA is TGTGCCAGCAGCTTGGATTCCAAGCAGACCCAGTACTTC.

This clone came up a few times. The genes are TRBV7-3 and TRBJ2-5, with 13 bases fitting TRBD2. Germline V gene data show CDR1 as SGHTA and CDR2 as FQGTGA. The CDR3 has 17 residues. Losses at the gene ends were 6 bases for V and 5 bases for J; bases not matched to a gene: 12. The CDR3 protein is CASSMGLAGPRAETQYF. The CDR3 DNA sequence: TGTGCCAGCAGTATGGGACTAGCGGGACCGCGGGCGGAGACCCAGTACTTC.

J is TRBJ2-1 and V is TRBV11-2; D could derive from TRBD1 or TRBD2 (6 bases each). From germline, CDR1 is SGHAT and CDR2 FQNNGV. V dropped 1 base and J dropped 3 bases, with 13 bases sitting between them. There are 16 residues in the CDR3. The CDR3, as DNA: TGTGCCAGCAGCTTAGCCGGGGGCCGTGGCTACAATGAGCAGTTCTTC. It translates to CASSLAGGRGYNEQFF.

For the CDR3, the DNA is TGTGCCAGCAGCGGAGGGCTGACAGATACGCAGTATTTT. Protein sequence: CASSGGLTDTQYF. The genes are TRBV7-8 and TRBJ2-3, with D possibly TRBD2 on 6 matching bases. The V gene lost 5 bases and the J gene lost 3 bases, with 9 bases spanning the gap. The CDR3 has 13 residues. Germline-derived CDR1 and CDR2 are SGHVS and FQNEAQ.